Sequencing of this TCR beta chain was carried out in a study of Graves' ophthalmopathy and Graves' hyperthyroidism. The PBMCs used were ones drawn from about 9.3 ml of fresh peripheral blood. Germline CDR1 reads LNHDA; CDR2 reads SQIVND (reference sequence). This CDR3 is 18 amino acids long. Trimming cost V 0 bases and J 8 bases, with 22 bases left between them. This clonotype was counted between two and nine times. RNA transcripts were the template, and TCR beta CDR3 regions were amplified from them. HTBI primers served in a first-round RT-PCR, which a second-round multiplex PCR followed. TCRdb re-analysed the multiplex PCR reads in MiXCR, keeping a single row per CDR3 protein. The profile shows almost 750,000 distinct CDR3 sequences, around 40% of them singletons.

The sequenced sample consisted of peripheral blood. The receptor comes from an adult man with Graves' ophthalmopathy. The chain recombines TRBV19 with TRBJ1-4; TRBD1 might be the D (5 bases). CDR3 DNA: TGTGCCAGTAGTATAGATAGCGGGACGGCTCGTAGTAGCGAAAAACTGTTTTTT. Encoded protein: CASSIDSGTARSSEKLFF.